A selection of T cell receptor beta chains follows, all from one sample in a study of T cell responses to AZD1222 COVID-19 vaccine. Generated by immunoSEQ multiplex PCR, the TCRdb table keeps only in-frame clones and is missing some. This sample carries tens of thousands of clones, 80% to 90% of them seen once, and the ten largest clones take 5% to 6%. This specimen was peripheral blood, taken on day 0 of AZD1222 vaccination. These receptors all come from an adult in good health. Each CDR3 is given without its conserved first and last residue.

v_gene,CDR3aa
TRBV10-3,AIRGTSGGYNEQF
TRBV6-5,ASSYSAVNTEAF
TRBV25-1,ASSGDRSLAKNIQY
TRBV5-1,ASSLDRGTGNTIY
TRBV13,ASSPNTGENTEAF
TRBV7-3,ASSLTRDRKDGYT
TRBV12-3/TRBV12-4,ASSLEGRDGYT
TRBV19,ASLGSSYNSPLH
TRBV10-3,ATREGLGSNYGYT
TRBV7-3,ASSLSGNGETQY
TRBV4-1,ASGAVEWGSGGYT
TRBV2,AVQGDRGNNEQF
TRBV7-7,ASSKGLAGGNTGELF
TRBV5-4,ASSLVVGGIKNIQY
TRBV27,ASSLSPSQETQY
TRBV6-5,ASSLHHNQPQH
TRBV27,ASSLGVTNTDGYT
TRBV7-2,ASSIGRGYEQY
TRBV11-3,ASSRNRGGTGELF
TRBV5-1,ASRPTGSETQY
TRBV5-1,ASRQGPTEAF
TRBV7-9,ASSSRTGYGMNTEAF
TRBV10-3,AITEGSGEAF
TRBV19,ASTILAPQGPYEQY
TRBV11-3,ASSLGRGYTDTQY
TRBV11-2,ASSFNSRGEQETQY
TRBV9,ASSVSSWAAGRSSYNEQF
TRBV6-1,ASSEEGQRYGYT
TRBV7-2,ASSLNGNYGYT
TRBV27,ASSPFGRGNQPQH
TRBV5-5,ASSSSFGGNQPQH
TRBV7-2,ASSSQKPNGYT
TRBV27,ASSSVSNQPQH
TRBV14,ASSQGGGGELF
TRBV9,ASSVRPGIRNTEAF
TRBV28,ASIPPKGGGNTIY
TRBV10-3,AISDPASMRGPNTDTQY
TRBV11-3,ASSSRDTLTEAF
TRBV9,ASSAEDRRSEKLF
TRBV7-8,ASSPRGSSGANVLT
TRBV12-3/TRBV12-4,ASSPWRVGYT
TRBV2,ASSKGNSPLH
TRBV14,ASSQQQYNEQF
TRBV19,ASLQGANTEAF
TRBV28,ASSLPGLAGEEY
TRBV28,ASSLPDRFNYGYT
TRBV5-1,ASSLATGNNSPLH
TRBV7-9,ASSLASLIRGTGAEAF
TRBV5-4,ASSSAGGIDGYT
TRBV7-9,ASSLVAREQY